Listed below are T cell receptor beta chains from one sample, sequenced in a study of T-cell memory formation after mild COVID-19. TCRdb called the 5' RACE reads again in MiXCR, with one record for every CDR3 protein. The sample consists of fewer than 250,000 distinct CDR3 sequences, around 17% of them appearing once. The sample consisted of PBMCs or a T cell subset sorted from them (not recorded which). The source of these receptors is an adult woman who had mild COVID-19 (a few samples of this study predate the infection). Cell type and time point are not known. Each CDR3 is given with its conserved first and last residue. The D gene is left open where the match is weak. Clone sizes are given selectively: once, few, many, or a class where the clone is expanded.

j_call clone_size d_call v_call cdr3_nt cdr3_aa
TRBJ1-2 few - TRBV28 TGTGCCAGCTTAGCAGGGGACTATGGCTACACCTTC CASLAGDYGYTF
TRBJ2-1 few - TRBV24-1 TGTGCCACCAGTGAATACTACGGTGAGCAGTTCTTC CATSEYYGEQFF
TRBJ2-1 - - TRBV19 TGTGCCAGTATGGAGGGAGGGGGTCACAATGAGCAGTTCTTC CASMEGGGHNEQFF
TRBJ2-5 few TRBD2 TRBV29-1 TGCAGCGTTGAAAGGGGAGGGGAGACCCAGTACTTC CSVERGGETQYF
TRBJ1-5 - TRBD1 TRBV24-1 TGTGCCACCAGTGTACAGGGGAACAATCAGCCCCAGCATTTT CATSVQGNNQPQHF
TRBJ2-3 - TRBD2 TRBV5-4 TGTGCCAGCAGCTCCCGGGGGGGCCACACAGATACGCAGTATTTT CASSSRGGHTDTQYF
TRBJ2-1 - - TRBV7-8 TGTGCCAGCAGCCCCGGAGGGCCGGGGTTAAATGAGCAGTTCTTC CASSPGGPGLNEQFF
TRBJ2-5 - - TRBV4-1 TGCGCCAGCAGCCAAGTAGACAGCCAAGAGACCCAGTACTTC CASSQVDSQETQYF
TRBJ1-2 - - TRBV4-1 TGCGCCAGCAGCCAAGATTTAGGGGGGCCACTCGGAGGCTACACCTTC CASSQDLGGPLGGYTF
TRBJ2-7 few - TRBV30 TGTGCCTGGAATCTAGACGGCTACGAGCAGTACTTC CAWNLDGYEQYF
TRBJ2-1 - - TRBV10-3 TGTGCCATCGGTCGAGACTTCGACAATGAGCAGTTCTTC CAIGRDFDNEQFF
TRBJ2-3 - TRBD2 TRBV10-3 TGTGCCATCAGTGATGGCGGGAGTACAGATACGCAGTATTTT CAISDGGSTDTQYF
TRBJ2-4 few TRBD1 TRBV15 TGTGCCACCAGCCGGGCAAAGGGACAGGGAAACATTCAGTACTTC CATSRAKGQGNIQYF
TRBJ2-5 few - TRBV2 TGTGCCAGCTGGGCCCCGTACAGTCTTCAGACCCAGTACTTC CASWAPYSLQTQYF
TRBJ2-3 - - TRBV3-1 TGTGCCAGCAGCCAAGAGGGGTACGGGACAGATACGCAGTATTTT CASSQEGYGTDTQYF
TRBJ1-5 few - TRBV7-9 TGTGCCAGCAGCTTAGCGGACAGTAGCAATCAGCCCCAGCATTTT CASSLADSSNQPQHF
TRBJ2-7 few - TRBV6-6 TGTGCCAGCACGCAGGGCGCTACCTACGAGCAGTACTTC CASTQGATYEQYF
TRBJ2-3 few - TRBV5-1 TGCGCCAGCAGCTTGGGGTTGGATTTAACAGATACGCAGTATTTT CASSLGLDLTDTQYF
TRBJ2-1 few TRBD2 TRBV29-1 TGCAGCGTTGAACTACTAGCGGGAATCACGGGCAATGAGCAGTTCTTC CSVELLAGITGNEQFF
TRBJ2-7 few TRBD2 TRBV12-3/TRBV12-4 TGTGCCAGCAGCCCAACTAGCGGACATGGTGAGCAGTACTTC CASSPTSGHGEQYF
TRBJ1-4 few - TRBV14 TGTGCCAGCAGCCAAGTACTGGGAGGCGGTGAAAAACTGTTTTTT CASSQVLGGGEKLFF
TRBJ2-7 few - TRBV20-1 TGCAGTGCTAGAGATCTTGTCCCGCTGCTTACGACCTACGAGCAGTACTTC CSARDLVPLLTTYEQYF
TRBJ1-2 few - TRBV7-6 TGTGCCAGCAGCCCCCGTCGGGGGGTTAGCGCTAACTATGGCTACACCTTC CASSPRRGVSANYGYTF
TRBJ1-6 - - TRBV6-5 TGTGCCAGCACCATGGGGCCTAATTCACCCCTCCACTTT CASTMGPNSPLHF
TRBJ2-1 many - TRBV24-1 TGTGCCACCACCCGCGGAAATGAGCAGTTCTTC CATTRGNEQFF
TRBJ1-6 - - TRBV30 TGTGCCTGGAGTGGAAGCTCCTATAATTCACCCCTCCACTTT CAWSGSSYNSPLHF
TRBJ2-1 - TRBD1 TRBV4-2 TGTGCCAGCAGCCAAGGGACAGGGAACAATGAGCAGTTCTTC CASSQGTGNNEQFF
TRBJ2-1 many - TRBV7-6 TGTGCCAGCAGCCTGACATCGAGCTCCTACAATGAGCAGTTCTTC CASSLTSSSYNEQFF
TRBJ2-7 - - TRBV6-2/TRBV6-3 TGTGCCAGCAGTTTCTCCGCGATCATCTACGAGCAGTACTTC CASSFSAIIYEQYF
TRBJ2-4 - TRBD2 TRBV4-1 TGCGCCAGCAGCCAAGGACTTTTGCGGGGGGCCAAAAACATTCAGTACTTC CASSQGLLRGAKNIQYF
TRBJ1-1 - - TRBV20-1 TGCAGTGCTAGAGATGTACGAGGAAACACTGAAGCTTTCTTT CSARDVRGNTEAFF
TRBJ2-7 - - TRBV29-1 TGCAGCGTTGCTATACAGGACCTCTACGAGCAGTACTTC CSVAIQDLYEQYF
TRBJ2-7 - TRBD1 TRBV4-3 TGCGCCAGCAGCCAATCCCGGGACAGGGTAGGAGGCTCCTACGAGCAGTACTTC CASSQSRDRVGGSYEQYF
TRBJ1-1 - - TRBV18 TGTGCCAGCTCACCTACCCGAGAAACTGAAGCTTTCTTT CASSPTRETEAFF
TRBJ2-2 - TRBD1 TRBV29-1 TGCAGCGTTGCCCCGGGACAGGGGTTTGGCGGGGAGCTGTTTTTT CSVAPGQGFGGELFF
TRBJ1-5 - - TRBV4-1 TGCGCCAGCAGCCAAGAGGCGTTGTTCACAGCGGATGCGCCCCAGCATTTT CASSQEALFTADAPQHF
TRBJ2-5 - TRBD2 TRBV7-9 TGTGCCAGCAGCTTAGGGTCGGGAGGATCGGAGACCCAGTACTTC CASSLGSGGSETQYF
TRBJ1-2 - - TRBV20-1 TGCAGTGCTACGAGTCCCCGGGGCAGGGAAGATCATGGCTACACCTTC CSATSPRGREDHGYTF
TRBJ1-1 few TRBD1 TRBV5-1 TGCGCCAGCAGATCGGGACAGGGCACTGAAGCTTTCTTT CASRSGQGTEAFF
TRBJ1-3 - - TRBV19 TGTGCCAGTAGTATTCTGGGGGCTGTGACCGGAAACACCATATATTTT CASSILGAVTGNTIYF
TRBJ2-1 few - TRBV6-1 TGTGCCACTCAACCCCCCGAGCGCCTTTTGAGTGAGCAGTTCTTC CATQPPERLLSEQFF
TRBJ2-7 few TRBD1 TRBV5-1 TGCGCCAGCAGCTTGGAACAGGGGGCCCCCTACGAGCAGTACTTC CASSLEQGAPYEQYF
TRBJ2-7 many - TRBV30 TGTGCCTGGCAACGGGGCCCTGGGAGGCAGTACTTC CAWQRGPGRQYF